The next 18 T cell receptor beta chains were all read from a single sample in a study of cytomegalovirus exposure and HLA in healthy donors. It was with 60 Vbeta and 13 Jbeta primers that the PCR ran. The repertoire was sequenced with immunoSEQ multiplex PCR; TCRdb's copy has only in-frame clones and lacks some. Its listing shows 140,000 to 150,000 clones. The sequenced material came from PBMCs. The receptors stem from a woman in her forties or fifties in good health and CMV-seronegative.

Notes on this clone: This same CDR3 is encoded by further DNA sequences in the sample. V usage is TRBV9 and J usage is TRBJ2-5; no firm D call. Germline-derived CDR1 and CDR2 are SGDLS and YYNGEE. With 0 bases removed from V and 2 bases from J, the gap between germline ends came to 5 bases. The CDR3 extends over 13 amino acids. CDR3 amino acids: CASSVGTQETQYF. The CDR3 DNA reads TGTGCCAGCAGCGTAGGAACACAAGAGACCCAGTACTTC. The entire variable domain, with the rest obtained from reference TRBV9 and TRBJ2-5, is as follows: DSGVTQTPKHLITATGQRVTLRCSPRSGDLSVYWYQQSLDQGLQFLIQYYNGEERAKGNILERFSAQQFPDLHSELNLSSLELGDSALYFCASSVGTQETQYFGPGTRLLVL.

The rearrangement joins TRBV6-5 to TRBJ2-7, with 9 bases identical to TRBD2. Germline CDR1 reads MNHEY; CDR2 reads SVGAGI. The CDR3 extends over 15 amino acids. V gave up 8 bases and J gave up 2 bases; unmatched junction bases: 10. The CDR3 spells CASGRSGGSAYEQYF. Written as DNA, the CDR3 is TGTGCCAGCGGAAGGAGCGGGGGGAGCGCCTACGAGCAGTACTTC.

The chain has TRBV2 and TRBJ1-2; 7 bases agree with TRBD1. The CDR3 is made up of 15 amino acids. After removal of 10 bases from V and 4 bases from J, the junction contained 15 bases not matched to a gene. CDR1 is SNHLY and CDR2 is FYNNEI in the germline V gene. The CDR3 sequence is CATRPGRGSGYGYTF. The CDR3 coding sequence is TGTGCCACTCGTCCGGGCAGGGGGAGCGGCTATGGCTACACCTTC. The whole variable domain, remainder taken from reference TRBV2 and TRBJ1-2, is EPEVTQTPSHQVTQMGQEVILRCVPISNHLYFYWYRQILGQKVEFLVSFYNNEISEKSEIFDDQFSVERPDGSNFTLKIRSTKLEDSAMYFCATRPGRGSGYGYTFGSGTRLTVV.

The CDR3 coding sequence is TGTGCCAGCAGACCTCCGGTGGATGAAAAACTGTTTTTT. It specifies CASRPPVDEKLFF. The chain is built from TRBV6-1 and TRBJ1-4, with unresolved D. Germline V CDR1 and CDR2: MNHNS, SASEGT. Trimming shortened V by 6 bases and J by 6 bases, and 11 bases separated the two germline ends. This CDR3 has 13 amino acids.

The rearrangement links TRBV9 to TRBJ1-5; D unclear. This CDR3 spans 15 amino acids. Trimming removed 0 bases at V and 0 bases at J, with 7 bases between. Germline values: CDR1 SGDLS, CDR2 YYNGEE. The CDR3, as DNA: TGTGCCAGCAGCGTAGCCGGGAATAGCAATCAGCCCCAGCATTTT. Translating it yields CASSVAGNSNQPQHF.

This rearrangement joins TRBV28 to TRBJ2-1, with TRBD1 identical over 7 bases. CDR3 length: 11 amino acids. The V gene's germline CDR1 is MDHEN and CDR2 SYDVKM. The junction had 4 bases not matched to a gene; V was cut back by 10 bases and J by 7 bases. Here the CDR3 DNA reads TGTGCCATCGACAGGGATAATGAGCAGTTCTTC. Amino acid sequence: CAIDRDNEQFF.

This chain uses TRBV30 with TRBJ1-5; 8 nucleotides line up with TRBD1. CDR1 is GTSNPN, CDR2 SVGIG, per germline (reference sequence). The V gene end was trimmed by 1 base and the J gene end by 3 bases; junction bases not matched to a gene: 5. CDR3 length: 15 amino acids. For the CDR3, the DNA is TGTGCCTGGAGTGGGGGACAGGCGTTCAATCAGCCCCAGCATTTT. Amino acids: CAWSGGQAFNQPQHF.

About this clone itself: Within the sample, other DNA sequences also encode this same CDR3. The gene calls are TRBV7-9 and TRBJ2-6, with no clear D. The length of the CDR3 is 15 residues. Germline V gene data show CDR1 as SEHNR and CDR2 as FQNEAQ (reference sequence). Trimming removed 5 bases at V and 2 bases at J, with 10 bases between. The chain's CDR3 is CASSPRVAGANVLTF. The CDR3 DNA reads TGTGCCAGCAGCCCTCGGGTGGCTGGGGCCAACGTCCTGACTTTC.

This chain joins TRBV14 and TRBJ2-5, with D unclear. The CDR3 is 11 amino acids. The germline V and J ends were trimmed by 4 bases and 4 bases, with 4 bases remaining between them. From germline, CDR1 is SGHDN and CDR2 FVKESK. The CDR3 loop is CASSRRETQYF. CDR3 DNA: TGTGCCAGCAGCCGGAGAGAGACCCAGTACTTC.

The chain carries TRBV6-4 and TRBJ1-6, with TRBD1 identical over 7 bases. The CDR3 length is 14 residues. The V gene end was trimmed by 7 bases and the J gene end by 8 bases; junction bases not matched to a gene: 8. Germline V CDR1 and CDR2: MRHNA, SNTAGT. In DNA form, the CDR3 reads TGTGCCAGCACCCGGGACAGAGAAGATTCACCCCTCCACTTT. Translated: CASTRDREDSPLHF.

The chain links TRBV28 to TRBJ2-3; TRBD2 matches at 7 bases. V was pared by 2 bases and J by 4 bases, with 6 bases of the junction left unmatched. CDR1 is MDHEN and CDR2 is SYDVKM in the germline V gene. The CDR3 covers 15 residues. The CDR3 sequence: CASSLGGRNADTQYF. The CDR3 nucleotides read TGTGCCAGCAGTTTAGGCGGGAGAAACGCAGATACGCAGTATTTT. Supplemented by reference TRBV28 and TRBJ2-3, the full variable domain reads DVKVTQSSRYLVKRTGEKVFLECVQDMDHENMFWYRQDPGLGLRLIYFSYDVKMKEKGDIPEGYSVSREKKERFSLILESASTNQTSMYLCASSLGGRNADTQYFGPGTRLTVL.

V is TRBV19 and J is TRBJ2-7; a possible D gene is TRBD2 (6 bases). Trimming took off 2 bases at V and 3 bases at J, with 20 bases between the two ends. Germline loops: CDR1 LNHDA, CDR2 SQIVND (reference sequence). The length of the CDR3 is 17 residues. The DNA for the CDR3 is TGTGCCAGTAGTATAAGGCCCTTAGGGGAGGCGGGCTACGAGCAGTACTTC. Its protein product is CASSIRPLGEAGYEQYF.

This sequence joins TRBV7-2 and TRBJ2-3; 10 positions agree with TRBD2. CDR3 length: 14 amino acids. The trim removed 2 bases at V and 6 bases at J, leaving 2 bases unmatched. Germline values: CDR1 SGHTA, CDR2 FQGNSA. DNA of the CDR3: TGTGCCAGCAGCTTAAGCGGGGGGGCGGATACGCAGTATTTT. Residues: CASSLSGGADTQYF.

The chain carries TRBV19 and TRBJ1-3, with D unclear. Per the germline V gene, CDR1 is LNHDA and CDR2 is SQIVND (reference sequence). This CDR3 is built from 15 residues. The V end was cut by 3 bases, the J end by 1 base, with 10 bases between. CDR3: CASSIHSSSGNTIYF. The CDR3 bases are TGTGCCAGTAGTATTCACAGCTCTTCTGGAAACACCATATATTTT. Full variable domain (outside the CDR3, taken from reference TRBV19 and TRBJ1-3): DGGITQSPKYLFRKEGQNVTLSCEQNLNHDAMYWYRQDPGQGLRLIYYSQIVNDFQKGDIAEGYSVSREKKESFPLTVTSAQKNPTAFYLCASSIHSSSGNTIYFGEGSWLTVV.

This CDR3 reads CASTHRQSYNEQFF. The CDR3 bases are TGTGCCAGTACCCACAGGCAGTCTTACAATGAGCAGTTCTTC. The chain uses TRBV19 and TRBJ2-1, with D perhaps matching TRBD1 (5 bases). Germline CDR1 reads LNHDA; CDR2 reads SQIVND (reference sequence). The CDR3 totals 14 residues. The ends were cut back, 7 bases at V and 4 bases at J, with 14 bases in the middle.

The chain couples TRBV7-9 to TRBJ2-3; no clear D gene. The germline V gene encodes CDR1 SEHNR and CDR2 FQNEAQ (reference sequence). Trimming cost V 1 base and J 0 bases, with 8 bases left between them. This CDR3 has 15 residues. CDR3 sequence (DNA): TGTGCCAGCAGCTTAGGACTGAGCAGCACAGATACGCAGTATTTT. Protein sequence: CASSLGLSSTDTQYF.

The rearrangement joins TRBV19 to TRBJ2-4, with D possibly TRBD2 on 6 matching bases. CDR1 is LNHDA, CDR2 SQIVND, per germline (reference sequence). V was cut by 0 bases and J by 2 bases, with 14 bases left in between. The CDR3 loop spans 17 amino acids. CDR3 residues: CASSIDLAGKTKNIQYF. The CDR3 nucleotides read TGTGCCAGTAGTATAGATCTGGCGGGAAAGACCAAAAACATTCAGTACTTC.

The genes are TRBV4-1 and TRBJ2-2; 7 bases map to TRBD1. The germline V gene encodes CDR1 MGHRA and CDR2 YSYEKL. Trimming took 1 base from V and 5 from J; bases not matched to a gene: 4. This CDR3 spans 15 amino acids. The CDR3 protein is CASSQVEGATGELFF. The CDR3 DNA reads as TGCGCCAGCAGCCAAGTTGAGGGGGCGACCGGGGAGCTGTTTTTT.